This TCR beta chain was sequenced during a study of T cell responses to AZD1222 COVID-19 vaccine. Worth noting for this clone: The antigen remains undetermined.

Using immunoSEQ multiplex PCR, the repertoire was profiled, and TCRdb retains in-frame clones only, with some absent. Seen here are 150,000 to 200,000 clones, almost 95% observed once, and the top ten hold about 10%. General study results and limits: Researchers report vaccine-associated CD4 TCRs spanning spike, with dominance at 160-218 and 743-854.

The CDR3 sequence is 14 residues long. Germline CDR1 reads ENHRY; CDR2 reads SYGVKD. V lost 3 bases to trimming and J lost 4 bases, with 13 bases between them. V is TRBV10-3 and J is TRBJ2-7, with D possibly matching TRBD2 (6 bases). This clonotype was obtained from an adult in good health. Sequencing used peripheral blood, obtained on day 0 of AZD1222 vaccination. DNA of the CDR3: TGTGCCATCAGTGATGAGCGGGCTCGATACGAGCAGTACTTC. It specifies CAISDERARYEQYF.